The 27 T cell receptor beta chains given below trace back to one sample, sequenced in a study of beta chain features in type 1 diabetes. What was sequenced were expressed TCRB transcripts, since all of the isolated RNA had been reverse transcribed. The assay was immunoSEQ multiplex PCR, and TCRdb's table has in-frame clones only and misses some. The table lists some 350,000 clones, about 14% of them singletons. Study-level points and caveats: Among patients with Type 1 diabetes, TCRB CDR3s were moderately but significantly shorter in every one of the four CD4+ subsets.

These receptors lack a known antigen. The specimen sequenced was naive CD4+ T cells from blood. All receptors come from a woman aged 18-35 years with type 1 diabetes.

The sample holds a few counts of this clone. The chain is built from TRBV19 and TRBJ2-1; the D gene is possibly TRBD2 (6 bases). The CDR3 extends over 17 amino acids. Per the germline V gene, CDR1 is LNHDA and CDR2 is SQIVND (reference sequence). The ends were cut back, 6 bases at V and 9 bases at J, with 27 bases in the middle. The CDR3 DNA reads TGTGCCAGTAGCCTTCCGCCGCAGGGACTTATTGACGGTGAGCAGTTCTTC. Encoded protein: CASSLPPQGLIDGEQFF.

The genes are TRBV5-1 and TRBJ2-1; 14 bases map to TRBD2. CDR3 length: 15 amino acids. Trimming removed 4 bases from V and 7 bases from J; junction bases left unmatched: 4. Germline CDR1 SGHRS, CDR2 YFSETQ. The CDR3 here is CASSVTSGRVNEQFF. The CDR3 coding sequence is TGCGCCAGCAGCGTGACTAGCGGGAGGGTGAATGAGCAGTTCTTC. Together with reference TRBV5-1 and TRBJ2-1, the CDR3 gives the full variable domain: KAGVTQTPRYLIKTRGQQVTLSCSPISGHRSVSWYQQTPGQGLQFLFEYFSETQRNKGNFPGRFSGRQFSNSRSEMNVSTLELGDSALYLCASSVTSGRVNEQFFGPGTRLTVL.

The chain couples TRBV28 to TRBJ1-4, with D hard to call. V was pared by 4 bases and J by 3 bases, with 12 bases between. Germline lookup yields CDR1 MDHEN and CDR2 SYDVKM. CDR3 length: 15 residues. CDR3 DNA sequence: TGTGCCAGCAGTTCCGCCGCAGAAGCTAATGAAAAACTGTTTTTT. This gives the protein CASSSAAEANEKLFF.

The rearrangement joins TRBV5-1 to TRBJ2-1; perhaps TRBD2 as D (6 bases). There are 13 residues in the CDR3. Germline CDR1 reads SGHRS; CDR2 reads YFSETQ. Trimming removed 2 bases at V and 13 bases at J, with 16 bases between. The CDR3 DNA sequence: TGCGCCAGCAGCTTAACCCCGCTAGCGAAACAGTTCTTC. Its protein is CASSLTPLAKQFF.

This clone has more than one count but fewer than ten. At the DNA level, this CDR3 is encoded by other sequences in the same sample as well. The chain links TRBV29-1 to TRBJ1-5; 7 bases agree with TRBD1. From germline, CDR1 is SQVTM and CDR2 ANQGSEA. CDR3 length: 12 amino acids. V was pared by 5 bases and J by 5 bases, with 3 bases of the junction left unmatched. This CDR3 is CSVRQGDQPQHF. The CDR3 region has the DNA TGCAGCGTTCGGCAGGGGGATCAGCCCCAGCATTTT.

Only a few counts were recorded for this clone. The J gene is TRBJ2-2, the V gene TRBV30, with TRBD1 matching over 7 bases. In germline, CDR1 is GTSNPN, CDR2 SVGIG (reference sequence). The CDR3 is made up of 13 amino acids. V shed 4 bases and J 6 bases; nucleotides not matched to a gene: 5. The CDR3 DNA reads as TGTGCCTGGACTGATACAGGGGCCGGGGAGCTGTTTTTT. Translating it yields CAWTDTGAGELFF.

This clone came up a few times. The CDR3 reads CASSLGGVTEAFF. CDR3 bases: TGTGCCAGCAGCTTAGGGGGAGTAACTGAAGCTTTCTTT. The rearrangement uses TRBV7-9 and TRBJ1-1, with D unclear. From germline, CDR1 is SEHNR and CDR2 FQNEAQ (reference sequence). The CDR3 totals 13 residues. V gave up 1 base and J gave up 5 bases, with 8 bases separating them.

V usage is TRBV14 and J usage is TRBJ2-1; D is perhaps TRBD2 (6 bases). CDR3 length: 14 residues. V lost 5 bases and J lost 4, with 12 bases in between. Germline V gives CDR1 SGHDN, CDR2 FVKESK. The CDR3 here is CASSDGSWYNEQFF. DNA of the CDR3: TGTGCCAGCAGCGACGGGAGTTGGTACAATGAGCAGTTCTTC.

This clone appeared a few times. V is TRBV27 and J is TRBJ2-7; a weak D match, TRBD1 (5 bases). Germline assignment: CDR1 MNHEY and CDR2 SMNVEV (reference sequence). V lost 0 bases to trimming and J lost 3 bases, with 15 bases between them. The CDR3 is 16 amino acids. The CDR3 DNA reads as TGTGCCAGCAGTTTATCGCCCCGAGACAGCCTCTACGAGCAGTACGTC. Translation gives CASSLSPRDSLYEQYV.

This sequence joins TRBV19 and TRBJ2-1; D not certain. The CDR3 has 15 residues. CDR1 is LNHDA and CDR2 is SQIVND in the germline V gene (reference sequence). V lost 6 bases and J lost 3, with 15 bases in between. DNA of the CDR3: TGTGCCAGTAGGGCGGCTCCCCAAAGCTACAATGAGCAGTTCTTC. Protein product: CASRAAPQSYNEQFF.

This clone was seen a handful of times. The rearrangement joins TRBV5-1 to TRBJ2-7; 9 bases match TRBD2. Germline V gene data show CDR1 as SGHRS and CDR2 as YFSETQ. The CDR3 spans 16 residues. Trimming took 5 bases from V and 2 from J; bases not matched to a gene: 11. The CDR3 reads CASRLSTTSGAYEQYF. The DNA for the CDR3 is TGCGCCAGCAGACTAAGCACGACTAGCGGAGCCTACGAGCAGTACTTC.

The rearrangement links TRBV2 to TRBJ2-1; 10 nucleotides agree with TRBD2. The CDR3 totals 16 residues. Germline lookup yields CDR1 SNHLY and CDR2 FYNNEI. V was pared by 6 bases and J by 6 bases, with 11 bases of the junction left unmatched. CDR3 region: CASRLGSGRAGNEQFF. CDR3 in DNA: TGTGCCAGCAGGCTCGGAAGCGGGAGGGCCGGCAATGAGCAGTTCTTC.

A few counts support this clone. V is TRBV5-1 and J is TRBJ2-2; 7 bases are shared with TRBD1. This CDR3 is built from 15 residues. The V segment lost 3 bases and the J segment 3 bases; nucleotides outside the gene matches: 5. The germline CDR1 and CDR2 sequences are SGHRS and YFSETQ. The CDR3: CASSSGQIYTGELFF. CDR3 bases: TGCGCCAGCAGCTCGGGACAGATATACACCGGGGAGCTGTTTTTT.

A few counts support this clone. CDR3 nucleotide sequence: TGTGCCAGCTCACTTTCCGGGACAGAGGGAAACACCATATATTTT. Its protein is CASSLSGTEGNTIYF. The genes are TRBV18 and TRBJ1-3, with TRBD1 matching over 7 bases. The CDR3 contains 15 residues. The germline V gene has CDR1 KGHSH and CDR2 LQKENI. V was clipped by 4 bases and J by 4 bases; unmatched bases: 7.

This clone was picked up a small number of times. The chain joins TRBV7-9 to TRBJ2-1, with a weak D call TRBD2 (6 bases). From germline, CDR1 is SEHNR and CDR2 FQNEAQ (reference sequence). Trimming removed 5 bases from V and 5 bases from J, with 16 bases in between. The CDR3 consists of 15 residues. The CDR3 protein is CASSQWPGLHNEQFF. In DNA, the CDR3 is TGTGCCAGCAGCCAATGGCCGGGACTTCACAATGAGCAGTTCTTC.

This clone occurred a few times. J is TRBJ1-1 and V is TRBV9; D call uncertain. Germline CDR1 reads SGDLS; CDR2 reads YYNGEE. CDR3 length equals 14 residues. V lost 3 bases to trimming and J lost 5 bases, with 14 bases between them. CDR3 residues: CASSATGQRTEAFF. In nucleotides, the CDR3 is TGTGCCAGCAGCGCGACTGGTCAGAGGACTGAAGCTTTCTTT.

The rearrangement links TRBV30 to TRBJ2-7; D possibly corresponds to TRBD2 (5 bases). CDR1 and CDR2 (germline): GTSNPN, SVGIG (reference sequence). CDR3 length equals 13 residues. Trimming pared 0 bases from V and 5 bases from J, leaving 11 bases between. For the CDR3, the DNA is TGTGCCTGGAGTGTACGGCTAGCCCACGAGCAGTACTTC. Translation: CAWSVRLAHEQYF.

The chain joins TRBV19 to TRBJ1-2; unclear D gene. Germline CDR1 reads LNHDA; CDR2 reads SQIVND (reference sequence). V dropped 0 bases and J dropped 6 bases, with 14 bases sitting between them. The CDR3 runs to 15 residues. CDR3 region: CASSIDNGRRNGYTF. The CDR3 coding sequence is TGTGCCAGTAGTATAGATAACGGGAGGAGGAATGGCTACACCTTC.

DNA for the CDR3: TGTGCCAGTAGTATAGACCTACAGGGTACTGGGGCCAACGTCCTGACTTTC. Its translation is CASSIDLQGTGANVLTF. The chain is built from TRBV19 and TRBJ2-6, with a tentative D call TRBD1 (6 bases). The V gene lost 0 bases and the J gene lost 2 bases, with 11 bases spanning the gap. Germline assignment: CDR1 LNHDA and CDR2 SQIVND (reference sequence). This CDR3 comprises 17 residues.

This clone was seen only a few times. V is TRBV5-1 and J is TRBJ2-7, with 11 bases matching TRBD2. V dropped 0 bases and J dropped 6; count of bases not matched to a gene: 5. Per the germline V gene, CDR1 is SGHRS and CDR2 is YFSETQ. CDR3 length: 15 residues. The CDR3: CASSLELAGVGEQYF. In DNA, the CDR3 is TGCGCCAGCAGCTTGGAACTAGCGGGAGTGGGCGAGCAGTACTTC.

This clone was recorded once. The chain has TRBV19 and TRBJ2-3; tentative D call: TRBD2 (6 bases). The CDR3 is 14 residues long. Germline assignment: CDR1 LNHDA and CDR2 SQIVND (reference sequence). V was trimmed by 3 bases and J by 7 bases, leaving 14 bases between them. The CDR3 loop reads CASSMGNSGYTQYF. The CDR3 DNA is TGTGCCAGTAGTATGGGGAATAGCGGATATACGCAGTATTTT.

This rearrangement joins TRBV28 to TRBJ2-2, with D possibly TRBD2 on 5 matching bases. The CDR3 sequence is 15 residues long. With 5 bases removed from V and 2 bases from J, the gap between germline ends came to 12 bases. From germline, CDR1 is MDHEN and CDR2 SYDVKM. The CDR3 loop reads CASSVSDFNTGELFF. CDR3 nucleotides: TGTGCCAGCAGTGTTAGCGATTTCAACACCGGGGAGCTGTTTTTT.

The chain links TRBV19 to TRBJ2-1, with TRBD1 matching 7 bases. J was trimmed by 9 bases and V by 3 bases; bases with no gene match: 5. The germline V gene has CDR1 LNHDA and CDR2 SQIVND (reference sequence). This CDR3 region has 13 residues. The CDR3 bases are TGTGCCAGTAGTATCTCACCAGGGGGTGAGCAGTTCTTC. Translated, it gives CASSISPGGEQFF.

The V gene is TRBV28, the J gene TRBJ1-1; 8 bases map to TRBD1. Germline CDR1 MDHEN, CDR2 SYDVKM. The CDR3 runs to 16 residues. J was trimmed by 4 bases and V by 4 bases; bases with no gene match: 11. The CDR3 nucleotides are TGTGCCAGCAGTTCGCCCACAGGGGGGGTGGGCACTGAAGCTTTCTTT. Protein sequence: CASSSPTGGVGTEAFF.

The V call is TRBV28, the J call TRBJ1-2; 10 bases agree with TRBD1. The germline gives CDR1 MDHEN, CDR2 SYDVKM. CDR3 length: 13 residues. After removal of 6 bases from V and 5 bases from J, the junction contained 3 bases not matched to a gene. Here the CDR3 DNA reads TGTGCCAGCAGCACGGGACAGGGGTATGGCTACACCTTC. Translating it yields CASSTGQGYGYTF.

The table lists this clone with a few counts. The same CDR3 is also encoded by other DNA sequences in this sample. V usage is TRBV30 and J usage is TRBJ2-1; 8 bases are a match to TRBD1. The CDR3 runs to 14 residues. Germline CDR1 GTSNPN, CDR2 SVGIG (reference sequence). V shed 3 bases and J 3 bases; nucleotides not matched to a gene: 4. This CDR3 is CAWSPGTGYNEQFF. In nucleotides, the CDR3 is TGTGCCTGGAGCCCCGGGACAGGCTACAATGAGCAGTTCTTC.

This chain joins TRBV6-1 and TRBJ2-1, with 13 bases fitting TRBD2. V shed 10 bases, J shed 9 bases, and the junction held 6 bases outside the gene matches. CDR1 MNHNS and CDR2 SASEGT come from the germline V gene. The CDR3 is 13 residues long. CDR3 coding DNA: TGTGCCACTCAACTAGCGGGAGGGGCTGAGCAGTTCTTC. Its protein is CATQLAGGAEQFF.